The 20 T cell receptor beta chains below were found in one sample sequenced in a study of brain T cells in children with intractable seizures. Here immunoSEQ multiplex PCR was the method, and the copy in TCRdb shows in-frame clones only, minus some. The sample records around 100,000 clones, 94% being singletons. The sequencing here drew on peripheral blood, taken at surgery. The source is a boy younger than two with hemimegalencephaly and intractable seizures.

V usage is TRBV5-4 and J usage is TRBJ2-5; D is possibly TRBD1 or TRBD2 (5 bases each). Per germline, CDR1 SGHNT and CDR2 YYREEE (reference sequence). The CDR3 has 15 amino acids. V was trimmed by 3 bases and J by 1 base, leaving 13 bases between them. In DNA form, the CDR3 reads TGTGCCAGCAGCTCTAGGGGTGGGGGCCAAGAGACCCAGTACTTC. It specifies CASSSRGGGQETQYF.

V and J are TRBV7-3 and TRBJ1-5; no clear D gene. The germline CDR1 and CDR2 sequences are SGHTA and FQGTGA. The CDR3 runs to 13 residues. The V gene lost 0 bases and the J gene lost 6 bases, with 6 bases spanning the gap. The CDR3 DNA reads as TGTGCCAGCAGCTTAACGTTGGTTCAGCCCCAGCATTTT. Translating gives CASSLTLVQPQHF. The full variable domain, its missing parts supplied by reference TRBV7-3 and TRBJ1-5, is GAGVSQTPSNKVTEKGKYVELRCDPISGHTALYWYRQSLGQGPEFLIYFQGTGAADDSGLPNDRFFAVRPEGSVSTLKIQRTERGDSAVYLCASSLTLVQPQHFGDGTRLSIL.

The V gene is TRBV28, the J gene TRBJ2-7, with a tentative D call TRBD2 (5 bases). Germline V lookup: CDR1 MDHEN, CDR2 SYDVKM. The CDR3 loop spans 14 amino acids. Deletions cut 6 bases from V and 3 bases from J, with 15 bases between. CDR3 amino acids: CASRRGPTLYEQYF. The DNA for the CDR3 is TGTGCCAGCAGGAGAGGGCCGACCCTCTACGAGCAGTACTTC.

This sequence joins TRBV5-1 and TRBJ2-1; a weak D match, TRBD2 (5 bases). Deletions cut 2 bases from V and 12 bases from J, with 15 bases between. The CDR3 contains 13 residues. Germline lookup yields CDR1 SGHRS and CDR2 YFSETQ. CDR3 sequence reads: CASSFWGEGGQFF. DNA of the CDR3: TGCGCCAGCAGCTTTTGGGGAGAGGGTGGGCAGTTCTTC.

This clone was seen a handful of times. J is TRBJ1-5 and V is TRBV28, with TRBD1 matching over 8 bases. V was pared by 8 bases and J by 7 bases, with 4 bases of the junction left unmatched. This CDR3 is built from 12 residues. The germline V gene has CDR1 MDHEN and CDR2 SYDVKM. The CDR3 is CASARGQQPQHF. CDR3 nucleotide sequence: TGTGCCAGCGCCAGGGGGCAACAGCCCCAGCATTTT.

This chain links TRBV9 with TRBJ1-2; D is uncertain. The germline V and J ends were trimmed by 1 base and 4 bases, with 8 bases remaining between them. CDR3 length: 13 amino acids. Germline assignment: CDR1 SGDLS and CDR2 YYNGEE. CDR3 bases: TGTGCCAGCAGCGTACAGGACGGCTATGGCTACACCTTC. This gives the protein CASSVQDGYGYTF.

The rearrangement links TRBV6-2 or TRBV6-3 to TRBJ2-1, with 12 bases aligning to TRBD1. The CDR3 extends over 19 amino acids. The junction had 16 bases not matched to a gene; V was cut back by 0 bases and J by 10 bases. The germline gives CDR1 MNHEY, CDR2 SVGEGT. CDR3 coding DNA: TGTGCCAGCAGTTACTCCGTGAACATCCGGGACAGGGGGCTCTGGGAGCAGTTCTTC. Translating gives CASSYSVNIRDRGLWEQFF.

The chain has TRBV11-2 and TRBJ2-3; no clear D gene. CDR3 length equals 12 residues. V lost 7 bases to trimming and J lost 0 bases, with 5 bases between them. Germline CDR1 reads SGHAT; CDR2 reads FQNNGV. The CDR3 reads CASKHSTDTQYF. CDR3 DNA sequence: TGTGCCAGCAAGCATAGCACAGATACGCAGTATTTT.

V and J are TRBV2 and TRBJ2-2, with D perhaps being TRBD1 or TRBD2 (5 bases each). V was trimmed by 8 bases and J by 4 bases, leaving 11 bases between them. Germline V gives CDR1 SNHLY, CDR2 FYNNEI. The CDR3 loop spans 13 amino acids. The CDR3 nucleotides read TGTGCCAGCGGGGGTATTCGCACCGGGGAGCTGTTTTTT. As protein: CASGGIRTGELFF.

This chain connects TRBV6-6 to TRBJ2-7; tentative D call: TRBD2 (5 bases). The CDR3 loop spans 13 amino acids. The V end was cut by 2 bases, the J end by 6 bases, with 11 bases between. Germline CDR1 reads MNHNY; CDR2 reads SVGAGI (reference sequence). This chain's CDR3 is CASSYHRGLEQYF. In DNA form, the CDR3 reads TGTGCCAGCAGTTACCACCGGGGTCTCGAGCAGTACTTC.

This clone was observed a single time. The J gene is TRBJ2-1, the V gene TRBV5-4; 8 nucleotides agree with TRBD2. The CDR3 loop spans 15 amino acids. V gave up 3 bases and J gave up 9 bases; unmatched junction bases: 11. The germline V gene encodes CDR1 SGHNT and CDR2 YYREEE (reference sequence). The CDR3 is CASSSPGLELVEQFF. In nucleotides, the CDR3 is TGTGCCAGCAGCTCCCCGGGACTAGAATTGGTTGAGCAGTTCTTC.

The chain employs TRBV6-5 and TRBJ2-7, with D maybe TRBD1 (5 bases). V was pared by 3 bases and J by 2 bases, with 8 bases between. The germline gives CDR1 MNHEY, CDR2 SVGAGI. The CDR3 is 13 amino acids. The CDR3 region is CASSYDRTYEQYF. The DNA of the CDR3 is TGTGCCAGCAGTTATGACAGAACCTACGAGCAGTACTTC.

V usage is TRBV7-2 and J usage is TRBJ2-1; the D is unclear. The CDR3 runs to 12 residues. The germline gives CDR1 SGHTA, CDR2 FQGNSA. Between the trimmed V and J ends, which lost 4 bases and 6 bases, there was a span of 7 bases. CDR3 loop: CASSSLPNEQFF. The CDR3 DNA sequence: TGTGCCAGCAGCTCTTTACCCAATGAGCAGTTCTTC.

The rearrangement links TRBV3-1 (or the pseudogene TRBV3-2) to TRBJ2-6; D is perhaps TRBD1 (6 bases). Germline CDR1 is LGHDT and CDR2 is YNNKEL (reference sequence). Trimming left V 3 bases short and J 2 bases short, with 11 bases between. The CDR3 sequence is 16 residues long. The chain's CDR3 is CASSQQQGAGANVLTF. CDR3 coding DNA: TGTGCCAGCAGCCAGCAACAGGGCGCTGGGGCCAACGTCCTGACTTTC.

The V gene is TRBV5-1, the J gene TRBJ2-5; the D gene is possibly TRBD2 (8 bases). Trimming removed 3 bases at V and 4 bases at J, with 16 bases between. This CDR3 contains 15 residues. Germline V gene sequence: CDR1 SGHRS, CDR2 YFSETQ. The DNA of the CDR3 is TGCGCCAGCAGCTCGGGGGGGACAGCCGGAGAGACCCAGTACTTC. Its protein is CASSSGGTAGETQYF.

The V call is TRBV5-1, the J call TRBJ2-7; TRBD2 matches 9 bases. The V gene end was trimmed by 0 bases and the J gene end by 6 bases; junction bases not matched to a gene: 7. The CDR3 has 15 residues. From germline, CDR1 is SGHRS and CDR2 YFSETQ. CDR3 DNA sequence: TGCGCCAGCAGCTTGGGGCTAGCGGGACGGGGCGAGCAGTACTTC. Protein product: CASSLGLAGRGEQYF.

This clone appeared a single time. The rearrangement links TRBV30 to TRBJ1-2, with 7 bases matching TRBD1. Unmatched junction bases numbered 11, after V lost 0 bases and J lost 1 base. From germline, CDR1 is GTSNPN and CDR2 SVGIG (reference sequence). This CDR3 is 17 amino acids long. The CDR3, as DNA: TGTGCCTGGAGTGTAGGCTCAGGTCACAGGGGTAACTATGGCTACACCTTC. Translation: CAWSVGSGHRGNYGYTF.

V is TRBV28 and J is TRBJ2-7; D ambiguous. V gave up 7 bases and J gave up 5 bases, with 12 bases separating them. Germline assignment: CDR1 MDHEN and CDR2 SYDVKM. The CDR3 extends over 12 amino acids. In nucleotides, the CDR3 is TGTGCCAGCACCCCGGGTGGGCACGAGCAGTACTTC. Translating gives CASTPGGHEQYF. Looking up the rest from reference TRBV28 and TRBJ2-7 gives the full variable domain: DVKVTQSSRYLVKRTGEKVFLECVQDMDHENMFWYRQDPGLGLRLIYFSYDVKMKEKGDIPEGYSVSREKKERFSLILESASTNQTSMYLCASTPGGHEQYFGPGTRLTVT.

The chain's CDR3 is CASSLLGLAGLNTDTQYF. The CDR3 DNA is TGTGCCAGCAGTTTACTGGGACTAGCGGGACTAAACACAGATACGCAGTATTTT. V gene TRBV28 combines with J gene TRBJ2-3; TRBD2 matches 13 bases. The CDR3 is 18 residues long. Per the germline V gene, CDR1 is MDHEN and CDR2 is SYDVKM. V lost 2 bases, J lost 2 bases, and 7 bases stayed unmatched.

The CDR3 DNA reads as TGTGCCAGCAGCCAATCAGGGGCGGGTAATCAGCCCCAGCATTTT. Translation gives CASSQSGAGNQPQHF. The chain carries TRBV16 and TRBJ1-5; a weak D match, TRBD1 (5 bases). Germline CDR1 is KGHSY and CDR2 is FQNENV. The CDR3 spans 15 residues. Trimming took 0 bases from V and 4 from J, leaving 10 bases between them.